In this sample, the clone carrying this T cell receptor (beta chain) turned up a few times. The genes and germline here are from mouse. The sequence runs out 1 residue before the end of the CDR3; the remainder is reconstructed from the germline J gene. Assay used: immunoSEQ multiplex PCR; TCRdb lists only in-frame clones, some missing. Here the sample spans about 11,000 clones, around two fifths being singletons. Documented time point: mouse harvest day 7 after allogeneic transplant. Tail vein injection delivered 10^7 T-cell-depleted bone marrow cells and 10^6 splenic CD5+ T cells. This specimen belongs to a study of tissue T cells after allogeneic stem cell transplantation. The CDR3 runs 15 residues. V lost 2 bases and J lost 2, with 12 bases in between. From germline, CDR1 is KGHPV and CDR2 FQNQEV (reference sequence).

The clonotype originates from a female BALB/c mouse given C57BL/6 T cells with graft-versus-host disease after an allogeneic hematopoietic cell transplant. Sequenced: skin. The V call is TRBV26, the J call TRBJ1-2, with D tentatively TRBD1 (5 bases). CDR3 amino acids: CASSLRRGGNSDYTF. CDR3 DNA, as far as it was read: TGTGCCAGCAGTCTGAGGAGGGGTGGGAACTCCGACTACACC. Variable domain in full (rest from reference TRBV26 and TRBJ1-2): NSKVIQTPRYLVKGQGQKAKMRCIPEKGHPVVFWYQQNKNNEFKFLINFQNQEVLQQIDMTEKRFSAECPSNSPCSLEIQSSEAGDSALYLCASSLRRGGNSDYTFGSGTRLLVI.